The rows below give T cell receptor beta chains drawn from one sample of a study of post-analysis software for immune sequencing data. TCRdb analysed the PCR reads with MiXCR anew, one entry per CDR3 protein. Among about 200,000 distinct CDR3 sequences listed, approximately 30% were seen once. Material: blood. The receptors originated from a girl aged 2 to 17 with multiple sclerosis. Each CDR3 is given with its conserved first and last residue. D genes are given only for firm matches. A row's size may be missing; if present it is once, few, many or a size class.

clone size	V gene	D gene	J gene	CDR3 protein	CDR3 DNA
few	TRBV5-1	.	TRBJ1-5	CASSLGEGIRPQHF	TGCGCCAGCAGCTTGGGTGAGGGAATTCGGCCCCAGCATTTT
.	TRBV6-1	.	TRBJ2-3	CASSEAGRRDTQYF	TGTGCCAGCAGTGAAGCCGGCCGGAGAGATACGCAGTATTTT
many	TRBV5-1	.	TRBJ2-3	CASSLEGIWTDTQYF	TGCGCCAGCAGCTTGGAAGGGATTTGGACAGATACGCAGTATTTT
.	TRBV2	.	TRBJ1-1	CASSAGTPVNTEAFF	TGTGCCAGCAGCGCCGGGACTCCCGTTAACACTGAAGCTTTCTTT
many	TRBV12-3/TRBV12-4	TRBD2	TRBJ2-7	CASSSAGREHSYEQYF	TGTGCCAGCAGCTCGGCGGGGCGGGAGCACTCCTACGAGCAGTACTTC
.	TRBV7-4	TRBD2	TRBJ2-1	CASRPGGNEQFF	TGTGCCAGCAGACCCGGGGGGAATGAGCAGTTCTTC
.	TRBV7-2	TRBD2	TRBJ2-3	CASSLVGSGGSSTDTQYF	TGTGCCAGCAGCTTAGTGGGTAGCGGGGGCTCGAGCACAGATACGCAGTATTTT
many	TRBV5-1	.	TRBJ2-5	CASTRTEYQETQYF	TGCGCCAGCACTCGGACGGAGTACCAAGAGACCCAGTACTTC
few	TRBV5-1	.	TRBJ1-6	CASSLAGHSPLHF	TGCGCCAGCAGCTTGGCCGGACATTCACCCCTCCACTTT
.	TRBV4-1	TRBD1	TRBJ1-1	CASSQDWTGEAFF	TGCGCCAGCAGCCAAGATTGGACAGGTGAAGCTTTCTTT
.	TRBV20-1	TRBD2	TRBJ2-1	CSARGLAMDEQFF	TGCAGTGCTAGGGGACTAGCGATGGATGAGCAGTTCTTC
few	TRBV29-1	.	TRBJ2-1	CSVERIGGNEQFF	TGCAGCGTTGAGCGCATTGGGGGCAATGAGCAGTTCTTC
once	TRBV7-9	TRBD2	TRBJ2-5	CASSARLATLHNEQYF	TGTGCCAGCAGCGCCCGACTAGCGACTCTTCACAATGAGCAGTACTTC
.	TRBV4-2	TRBD2	TRBJ2-1	CASSQGGGLEGIGRSEQFF	TGTGCCAGCAGCCAAGGGGGGGGACTAGAAGGAATTGGCCGCTCTGAGCAGTTCTTC
.	TRBV20-1	.	TRBJ2-2	CSARDESRLTGERFF	TGCAGTGCTAGAGATGAGTCGCGACTCACCGGGGAGCGGTTTTTT
.	TRBV5-6	.	TRBJ1-1	CASSSFGAEAFF	TGTGCCAGCAGCTCGTTCGGTGCTGAAGCTTTCTTT
few	TRBV19	.	TRBJ2-5	CASTLNNRAETQYF	TGTGCCAGTACCCTCAATAACAGGGCAGAGACCCAGTACTTC
few	TRBV20-1	TRBD1	TRBJ1-5	CSAKRTGTSNQPQHF	TGCAGTGCTAAACGGACAGGGACAAGCAATCAGCCCCAGCATTTT
many	TRBV12-3/TRBV12-4	.	TRBJ1-2	CASSPSLAAYGYTF	TGTGCCAGCAGCCCATCCCTCGCGGCTTATGGCTACACCTTC
many	TRBV2	.	TRBJ2-5	CASKGDQETQYF	TGTGCCAGCAAAGGGGATCAAGAGACCCAGTACTTC
few	TRBV27	.	TRBJ1-6	CASSFRGHGSPLHF	TGTGCCAGCAGTTTCCGGGGCCATGGTTCACCCCTCCACTTT
many	TRBV15	.	TRBJ1-2	CATSGGSDGYGYTF	TGTGCCACCAGCGGAGGGTCGGACGGCTATGGCTACACCTTC
once	TRBV19	TRBD1	TRBJ1-2	CASSIQDRDRLYGYTF	TGTGCCAGTAGTATACAGGACAGGGACAGGTTGTATGGCTACACCTTC
.	TRBV6-6	.	TRBJ1-5	CASSYGQDQPQHF	TGTGCCAGCAGTTACGGACAAGATCAGCCCCAGCATTTT
.	TRBV29-1	TRBD2	TRBJ2-2	CSVPAGGTGELFF	TGCAGCGTCCCCGCGGGGGGAACCGGGGAGCTGTTTTTT
.	TRBV25-1	TRBD1	TRBJ1-2	CASSAGTGTKNCGYTF	TGTGCCAGCAGTGCCGGGACAGGGACTAAAAACTGTGGCTACACCTTC
.	TRBV20-1	.	TRBJ2-3	CSAREVSTDTQYF	TGCAGTGCTAGAGAGGTTAGCACAGATACGCAGTATTTT
many	TRBV7-9	.	TRBJ2-7	CATGSTEQYF	TGTGCCACCGGTAGTACCGAGCAGTACTTC
many	TRBV5-1	TRBD2	TRBJ2-1	CASSLGTSEYNEQFF	TGCGCCAGCAGCTTAGGGACTAGCGAGTACAATGAGCAGTTCTTC
few	TRBV24-1	.	TRBJ2-3	CATSDRSATADTQYF	TGTGCCACCAGTGACCGGTCGGCGACTGCGGATACGCAGTATTTT
.	TRBV7-8	.	TRBJ2-4	CASSLPTLVAKNIQYF	TGTGCCAGCAGCTTACCTACCCTAGTAGCCAAAAACATTCAGTACTTC